The entry below describes one TCR beta chain. Its matching antigen is unknown. The PCR contained 60 Vbeta and 13 Jbeta primers. Assay used: immunoSEQ multiplex PCR; TCRdb lists only in-frame clones, some missing. The table lists around 110,000 clones, around 81% of them singletons. These data come from a study of cytomegalovirus exposure and HLA in healthy donors. Points from the study as a whole: With further analysis later on, most CMV-associated TCR beta chains appeared HLA-restricted. Researchers counted around 180 TCR beta chains as cytomegalovirus-associated.

The germline CDR1 and CDR2 sequences are SGHAT and FQNNGV. Trimming took off 2 bases at V and 2 bases at J, with 19 bases between the two ends. The CDR3 is 17 residues long. The sequencing sample was made of PBMCs. This TCR was sampled from a woman aged 25-40 years in good health and CMV-seronegative. The chain employs TRBV11-2 and TRBJ2-7; D might be TRBD1 (5 bases). CDR3 in DNA: TGTGCCAGCAGCTTATCATCAACGCCAAGGGGAACCTACGAGCAGTACTTC. Residues: CASSLSSTPRGTYEQYF. The variable domain in full, completed from reference TRBV11-2 and TRBJ2-7, reads EAGVAQSPRYKIIEKRQSVAFWCNPISGHATLYWYQQILGQGPKLLIQFQNNGVVDDSQLPKDRFSAERLKGVDSTLKIQPAKLEDSAVYLCASSLSSTPRGTYEQYFGPGTRLTVT.